This T cell receptor (beta chain) emerged from a study of beta chain features in type 1 diabetes. Study at large: Similarity in age, gender and cell yields was seen between patients and healthy donors. Study-level points and caveats: Across all four CD4+ subsets, people with type 1 diabetes showed modestly shorter TCRB CDR3s. When VDJ junctions were examined, type 1 diabetes patients showed fewer insertions and more deletions.

Isolated RNA was reverse transcribed in full, so expressed TCRB transcripts were sequenced. Using immunoSEQ multiplex PCR, the repertoire was profiled, and TCRdb retains in-frame clones only, with some absent. The table shows hundreds of thousands of clones, with over 12% occurring only once. Points on this clone: The target antigen is unknown.

CD4+ cells of the naive, central memory, regulatory and stem cell-like memory types were sorted via CD45RO/CCR7/CD25/CD127/CD95/CD27. Purity (above 95%) was reached by all sorted populations. V lost 3 bases and J 1 base, leaving 8 bases between the germline ends. CDR3 length: 14 residues. The V gene's germline CDR1 is SGHTA and CDR2 FQGNSA. Sequences were obtained from naive CD4+ T cells from blood. V gene TRBV7-2 combines with J gene TRBJ2-3; no reliable D call. The receptor's source is a man younger than 35 with type 1 diabetes. This chain's CDR3 is CASSLTRGTDTQYF. Written as DNA, the CDR3 is TGTGCCAGCAGCTTGACAAGGGGCACAGATACGCAGTATTTT.